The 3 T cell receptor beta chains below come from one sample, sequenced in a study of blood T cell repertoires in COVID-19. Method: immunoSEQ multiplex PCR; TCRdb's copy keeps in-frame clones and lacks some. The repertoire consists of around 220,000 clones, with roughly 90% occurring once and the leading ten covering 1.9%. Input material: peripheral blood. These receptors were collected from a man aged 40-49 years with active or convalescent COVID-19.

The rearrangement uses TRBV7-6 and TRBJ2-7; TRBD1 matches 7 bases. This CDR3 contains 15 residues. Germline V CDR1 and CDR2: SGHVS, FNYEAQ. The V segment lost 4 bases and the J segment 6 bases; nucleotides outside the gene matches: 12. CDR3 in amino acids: CASSSRTGGRGEQYF. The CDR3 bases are TGTGCCAGCAGCTCAAGGACAGGAGGAAGGGGCGAGCAGTACTTC.

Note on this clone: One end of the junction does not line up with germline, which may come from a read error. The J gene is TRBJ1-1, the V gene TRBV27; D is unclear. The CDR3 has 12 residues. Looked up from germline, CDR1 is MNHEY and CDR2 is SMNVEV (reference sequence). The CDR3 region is CASSLSPGEAFF. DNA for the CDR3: TGTGCCAGCAGTCTATCCCCCGGTGAAGCTTTCTTT.

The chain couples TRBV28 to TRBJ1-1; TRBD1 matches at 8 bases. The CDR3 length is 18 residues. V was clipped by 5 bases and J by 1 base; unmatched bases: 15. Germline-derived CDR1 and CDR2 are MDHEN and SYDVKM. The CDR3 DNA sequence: TGTGCCAGCAGTACTAACAGAGCGGACAGGGATTCGAACACTGAAGCTTTCTTT. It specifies CASSTNRADRDSNTEAFF.